The sequence of this T cell receptor (beta chain) was determined in a study of blood T cell repertoires in COVID-19 (dated by TCRdb to about 2020). Describing the broader study: The collaborator samples originated in the United States, Italy and Spain and spanned the acute and convalescent phases of COVID-19. The prospective study material was composed of cDNA or gDNA derived from T cells, B-cell-depleted T cells, or PBMCs. Subjects who had been exposed to COVID-19, were actively infected with it, or had recovered from it provided the deeply sampled blood TCRbeta repertoires that made up the dataset. The repertoires were released in a freely available public database meant as a resource for research on the immune response to SARS-CoV-2. Samples came from the ongoing ImmuneRACE study (first 160 participants) plus 1,254 subjects from 6 global collaborators. The sample metadata nearly always contained a de-identified subject ID, COVID-19 status, age in years and sex. Where available, HLA class I and class II types were taken from metadata supplied by the sample provider and were not determined by assay-based typing. The paper's findings and limits, for the study overall: Clinical and demographic metadata were provided uncurated, with the amount varying by source and participant.

This clone was seen once. Its target antigen remains unknown. The input lacks base qualities; no much larger clone sits a single base away. Taken from the germline V gene (reference sequence), the CDR1 and CDR2 loops are SEHNR and FQNEAQ. Reading from cysteine to phenylalanine, the CDR3 counts 19 amino acids. Only the CDR3 part of the read is kept: 57 bases, read in frame from the first base. V lost 2 bases and J lost 0 bases; the stretch between them is 23 bases long. TCRbeta CDR3 regions were amplified from genomic DNA using the immunoSEQ Assay, a bias-controlled multiplex PCR. In the authors' own workflow: The number of nucleated cells in each sample was estimated by amplification of reference gene primers within the assay. To quantify the absolute abundance of each unique TCRbeta CDR3 rearrangement, sequence reads were collapsed and filtered. For each sample, productive Simpson clonality was calculated as the square root of Simpson's diversity index across productive rearrangements. This immuneACCESS table, as held by TCRdb, lists in-frame sequences with V and J called but not all clones. Of the missing ones, under half trace to an unresolved V gene in checked studies; the others have no known cause. D and trimming were read from the DNA, whereas the V and J calls and clone size are those reported in that table. The sample table contains about 73,000 clones; only one count was recorded for over 70% of them. About 5% of the sample belongs to the ten largest clones.

The collaborating institutions used their own protocols to collect whole blood in K2EDTA tubes. For TCRbeta analysis, collaborators shipped samples in one of three forms: frozen whole blood, isolated PBMCs, or DNA extracted from either of those sample types. The chain was built from TRBV7-9 and TRBJ2-7; confidence is insufficient to name the D gene. This TCR came from a man in his fifties or sixties with active COVID-19. Sequencing input: peripheral blood. The DNA sequence reads TGTGCCAGCAGCTTAAATGCCGATACTGGGCCGGCCAGCTCCTACGAGCAGTACTTC. Its protein product is CASSLNADTGPASSYEQYF.